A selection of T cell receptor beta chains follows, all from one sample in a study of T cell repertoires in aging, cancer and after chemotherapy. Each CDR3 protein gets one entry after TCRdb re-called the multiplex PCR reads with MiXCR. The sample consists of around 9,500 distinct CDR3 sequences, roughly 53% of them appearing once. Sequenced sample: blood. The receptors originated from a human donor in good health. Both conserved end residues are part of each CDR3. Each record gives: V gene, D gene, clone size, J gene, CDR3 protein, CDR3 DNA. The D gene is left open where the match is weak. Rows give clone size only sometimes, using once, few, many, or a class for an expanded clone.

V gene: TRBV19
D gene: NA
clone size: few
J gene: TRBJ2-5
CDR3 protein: CASSTRGRETQYF
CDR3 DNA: TGTGCCAGTAGTACCCGGGGCAGGGAGACCCAGTACTTC

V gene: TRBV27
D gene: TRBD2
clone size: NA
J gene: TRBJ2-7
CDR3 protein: CASSAGTSGRALTYEQYF
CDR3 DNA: TGTGCCAGCAGTGCCGGGACTAGCGGGAGGGCCCTCACCTACGAGCAGTACTTC

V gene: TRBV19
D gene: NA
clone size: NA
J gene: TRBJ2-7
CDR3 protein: CASSIDGYYEQYF
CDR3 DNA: TGTGCCAGTAGTATAGATGGATATTACGAGCAGTACTTC

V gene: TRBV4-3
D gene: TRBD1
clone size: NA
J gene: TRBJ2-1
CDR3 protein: CASSQEGAPSSYNEQFF
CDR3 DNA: TGTGCCAGCAGCCAAGAGGGGGCACCAAGCTCCTACAATGAGCAGTTCTTC

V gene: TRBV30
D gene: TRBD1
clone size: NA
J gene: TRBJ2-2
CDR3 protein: CAWRTGGSTGELFF
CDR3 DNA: TGTGCCTGGAGGACAGGGGGCAGCACCGGGGAGCTGTTTTTT

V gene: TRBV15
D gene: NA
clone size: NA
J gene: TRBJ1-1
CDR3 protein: CATSTRRGLSEAFF
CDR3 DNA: TGTGCCACCAGCACCCGGCGGGGCCTATCTGAAGCTTTCTTT

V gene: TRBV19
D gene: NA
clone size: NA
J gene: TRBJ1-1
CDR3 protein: CASNQDKFDAEAFF
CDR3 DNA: TGTGCCAGTAACCAAGACAAATTTGACGCTGAAGCTTTCTTT

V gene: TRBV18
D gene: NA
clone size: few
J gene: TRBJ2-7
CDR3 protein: CASSPPGEVLREQYF
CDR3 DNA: TGTGCCAGCTCACCGCCGGGTGAGGTCCTCCGCGAGCAGTACTTC

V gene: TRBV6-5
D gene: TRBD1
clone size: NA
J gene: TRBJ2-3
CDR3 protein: CASSSRDRADTQYF
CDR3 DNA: TGTGCCAGCAGTTCCCGGGACAGGGCAGATACGCAGTATTTT

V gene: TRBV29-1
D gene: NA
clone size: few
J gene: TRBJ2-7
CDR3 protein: CSASKAGEQYF
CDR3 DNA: TGCAGCGCCTCCAAGGCGGGGGAGCAGTACTTC

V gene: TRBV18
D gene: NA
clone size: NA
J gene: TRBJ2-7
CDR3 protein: CASSPWEGTEEDEQYF
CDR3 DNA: TGTGCCAGCTCACCATGGGAGGGGACAGAAGAGGACGAGCAGTACTTC

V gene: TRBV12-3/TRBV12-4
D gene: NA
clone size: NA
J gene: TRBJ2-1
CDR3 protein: CASSPAVGPYNEQFF
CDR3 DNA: TGTGCCAGCAGCCCGGCGGTAGGGCCTTACAATGAGCAGTTCTTC

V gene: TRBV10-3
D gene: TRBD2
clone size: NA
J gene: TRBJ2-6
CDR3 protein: CAISAALAGLSGANVLTF
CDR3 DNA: TGTGCCATCAGTGCCGCGCTAGCGGGCCTCTCTGGGGCCAACGTCCTGACTTTC

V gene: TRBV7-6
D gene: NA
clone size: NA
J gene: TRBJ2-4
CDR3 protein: CASSLEWMGRENIQYF
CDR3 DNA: TGTGCCAGCAGCTTAGAATGGATGGGCAGGGAAAACATTCAGTACTTC

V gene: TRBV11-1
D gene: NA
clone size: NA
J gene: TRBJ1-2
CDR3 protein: CASSPDSPYGYTF
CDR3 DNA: TGTGCCAGTAGTCCGGACAGTCCCTATGGCTACACCTTC

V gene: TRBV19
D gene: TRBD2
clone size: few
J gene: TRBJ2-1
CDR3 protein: CASSRGTSGINNEQFF
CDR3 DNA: TGTGCCAGTAGTAGGGGGACTAGCGGGATAAACAATGAGCAGTTCTTC

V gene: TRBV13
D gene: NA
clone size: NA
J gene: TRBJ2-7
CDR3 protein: CASRDGGSSYEQYF
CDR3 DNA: TGTGCCAGCAGGGACGGGGGCTCCTCCTACGAGCAGTACTTC

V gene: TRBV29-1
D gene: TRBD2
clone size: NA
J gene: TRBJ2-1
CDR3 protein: CSVHGTSGTYNEQFF
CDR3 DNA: TGCAGCGTCCACGGGACTAGCGGTACCTACAATGAGCAGTTCTTC

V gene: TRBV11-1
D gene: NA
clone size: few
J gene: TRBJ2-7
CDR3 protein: CASSRGDGAYEQYF
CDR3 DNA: TGTGCCAGCAGCAGGGGGGACGGAGCCTACGAGCAGTACTTC

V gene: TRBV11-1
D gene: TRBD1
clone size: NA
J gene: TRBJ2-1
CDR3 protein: CASSLRQGFYNEQFF
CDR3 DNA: TGTGCCAGCAGCCTCCGACAGGGTTTCTACAATGAGCAGTTCTTC

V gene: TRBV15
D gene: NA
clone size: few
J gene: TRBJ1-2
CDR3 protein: CATRKSGIVNGYTF
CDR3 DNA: TGTGCCACCCGAAAGAGCGGGATCGTAAATGGCTACACCTTC

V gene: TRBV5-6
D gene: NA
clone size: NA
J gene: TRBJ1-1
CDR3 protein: CASSFRVGDTEAFF
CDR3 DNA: TGTGCCAGCAGCTTCAGGGTTGGTGACACTGAAGCTTTCTTT

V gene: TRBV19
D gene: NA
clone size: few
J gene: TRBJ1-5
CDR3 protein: CASSLRTEYSNQPQHF
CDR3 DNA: TGTGCCAGTAGTCTTAGGACAGAGTATAGCAATCAGCCCCAGCATTTT

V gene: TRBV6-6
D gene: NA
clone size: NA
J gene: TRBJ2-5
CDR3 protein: CASKLLSGKETQYF
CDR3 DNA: TGTGCCAGTAAGCTCCTTTCAGGGAAAGAGACCCAGTACTTC

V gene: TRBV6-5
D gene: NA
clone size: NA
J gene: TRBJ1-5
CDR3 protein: CASSERGNQPQHF
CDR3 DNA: TGTGCCAGCAGTGAGAGGGGCAATCAGCCCCAGCATTTT

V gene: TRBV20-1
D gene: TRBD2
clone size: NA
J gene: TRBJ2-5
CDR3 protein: CSAGGLAGLQETQYF
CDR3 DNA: TGCAGTGCTGGGGGTTTAGCGGGTCTCCAAGAGACCCAGTACTTC

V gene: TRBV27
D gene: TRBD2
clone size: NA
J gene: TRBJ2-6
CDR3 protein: CASSLGPGGGRLSGANVLTF
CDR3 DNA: TGTGCCAGCAGTTTAGGGCCGGGGGGGGGACGTCTTTCCGGGGCCAACGTCCTGACTTTC

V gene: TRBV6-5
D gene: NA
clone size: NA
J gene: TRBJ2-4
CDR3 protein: CASSLSGTKNIQYF
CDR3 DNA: TGTGCCAGCAGTTTATCCGGGACAAAAAACATTCAGTACTTC

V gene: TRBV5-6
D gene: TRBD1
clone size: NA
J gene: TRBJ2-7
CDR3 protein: CASSRTGSGYEQYF
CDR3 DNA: TGTGCCAGCAGCCGGACAGGGTCCGGTTACGAGCAGTACTTC

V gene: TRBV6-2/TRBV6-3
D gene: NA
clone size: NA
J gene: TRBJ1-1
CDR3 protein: CASRPDSPEAFF
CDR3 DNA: TGTGCCAGCAGACCCGACAGCCCTGAAGCTTTCTTT

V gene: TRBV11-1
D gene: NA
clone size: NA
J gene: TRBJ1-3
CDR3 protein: CASSLPGAGNTIYF
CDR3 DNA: TGTGCCAGCAGCTTACCAGGGGCCGGAAACACCATATATTTT

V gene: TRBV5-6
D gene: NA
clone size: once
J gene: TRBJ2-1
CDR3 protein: CASSLRTVYNEQFF
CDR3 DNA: TGTGCCAGCAGCTTGAGGACGGTCTACAATGAGCAGTTCTTC

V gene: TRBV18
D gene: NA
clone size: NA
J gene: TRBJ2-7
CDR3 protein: CASSQQLIYEQYF
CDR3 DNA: TGTGCCAGCTCACAACAGTTGATCTACGAGCAGTACTTC

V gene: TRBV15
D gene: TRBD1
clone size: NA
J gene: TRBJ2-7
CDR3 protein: CATSSRQGYEQYF
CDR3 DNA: TGTGCCACCAGCAGTCGACAGGGCTACGAGCAGTACTTC

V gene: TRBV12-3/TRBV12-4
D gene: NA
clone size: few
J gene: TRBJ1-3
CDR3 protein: CASILNQGAHTIYF
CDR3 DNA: TGTGCCAGCATACTGAACCAAGGGGCTCACACCATATATTTT

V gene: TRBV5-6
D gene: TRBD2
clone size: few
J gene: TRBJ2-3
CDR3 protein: CASSRTSGGTDTQYF
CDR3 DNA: TGTGCCAGCAGCCGGACTAGCGGCGGCACAGATACGCAGTATTTT

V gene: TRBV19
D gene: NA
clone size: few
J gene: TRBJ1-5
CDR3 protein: CASSLRTMGQGNQPQHF
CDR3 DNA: TGTGCCAGTAGCTTGAGGACTATGGGGCAAGGCAATCAGCCCCAGCATTTT

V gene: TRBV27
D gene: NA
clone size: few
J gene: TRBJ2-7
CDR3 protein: CASSLGYEQYF
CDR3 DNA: TGTGCCAGCAGTTTAGGGTACGAGCAGTACTTC

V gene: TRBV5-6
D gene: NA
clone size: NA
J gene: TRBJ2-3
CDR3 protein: CASSPGGAGSDTQYF
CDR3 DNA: TGTGCCAGCAGCCCAGGAGGTGCGGGGTCAGATACGCAGTATTTT